Below, 26 T cell receptor beta chains from the same sample are listed, as sequenced in a study of T cells in Graves' hyperthyroidism and ophthalmopathy. Researchers amplified the TCR beta CDR3 regions from RNA transcripts. In the first-round RT-PCR of the TCR CDR3, the HTBI primer set was used. TCRdb independently ran MiXCR on the multiplex PCR reads; one entry per CDR3 protein. The sample contains under 300,000 distinct CDR3 sequences, about 20% of which appear only once. Source material: blood. Every receptor here comes from a man aged 25 to 45 with Graves' ophthalmopathy.

CDR3 protein: CSATGADYEQYF. The CDR3 DNA sequence: TGCAGTGCCACCGGGGCTGACTACGAGCAGTACTTC. The genes are TRBV20-1 and TRBJ2-7; D tentatively reads TRBD1 or TRBD2 (5 bases each). In germline, CDR1 is DFQATT, CDR2 SNEGSKA (reference sequence). V gave up 6 bases and J gave up 3 bases, with 12 bases separating them. The CDR3 runs 12 residues.

The gene calls are TRBV27 and TRBJ1-2; D gene ambiguous. The V gene lost 6 bases and the J gene lost 1 base, with 9 bases spanning the gap. Germline loops: CDR1 MNHEY, CDR2 SMNVEV (reference sequence). The CDR3 covers 13 residues. CDR3 nucleotides: TGTGCCAGCAGCCCGGGTTATAACTATGGCTACACCTTC. Its translation is CASSPGYNYGYTF.

This CDR3 is CSGRGGGDQPQHF. CDR3 DNA sequence: TGCAGTGGCCGGGGGGGAGGAGATCAGCCCCAGCATTTT. The chain uses TRBV20-1 and TRBJ1-5, with D tentatively TRBD1 (5 bases). The V end was cut by 7 bases, the J end by 5 bases, with 15 bases between. This CDR3 spans 13 amino acids. Germline V lookup: CDR1 DFQATT, CDR2 SNEGSKA (reference sequence).

V is TRBV7-3 and J is TRBJ1-5; 9 positions agree with TRBD1. CDR3 size: 16 residues. The V gene's germline CDR1 is SGHTA and CDR2 FQGTGA. With 5 bases clipped from V and 4 bases from J, the junction kept 9 bases outside the gene matches. CDR3 amino acids: CASSIAGTGFNQPQHF. The DNA of the CDR3 is TGTGCCAGCAGCATCGCCGGGACAGGGTTTAATCAGCCCCAGCATTTT.

This clonotype was counted only a few times. This chain connects TRBV12-3 or TRBV12-4 to TRBJ1-1; maybe TRBD1 (6 bases). V was cut by 5 bases and J by 4 bases, with 11 bases left in between. This CDR3 spans 13 amino acids. The CDR3 nucleotides are TGTGCCAGCAGTCCAGGGGTTCTCACTGAAGCTTTCTTT. It specifies CASSPGVLTEAFF.

At least ten counts were recorded for this clonotype. The V call is TRBV9, the J call TRBJ2-5; the D gene is possibly TRBD1 (6 bases). The length of the CDR3 is 15 residues. V lost 0 bases and J lost 2, with 11 bases in between. The germline gives CDR1 SGDLS, CDR2 YYNGEE. CDR3: CASSVGGGWQETQYF. As DNA, the CDR3 is TGTGCCAGCAGCGTAGGAGGGGGATGGCAAGAGACCCAGTACTTC.

The chain uses TRBV2 and TRBJ1-2; TRBD1 is a possible D gene (5 bases). CDR1 SNHLY and CDR2 FYNNEI come from the germline V gene. The CDR3 extends over 13 amino acids. V lost 3 bases to trimming and J lost 5 bases, with 10 bases between them. The CDR3 is CASSEGRQYGYTF. Written as DNA, the CDR3 is TGTGCCAGCAGTGAGGGAAGACAGTATGGCTACACCTTC.

This clonotype was counted a few times. The V call is TRBV28, the J call TRBJ1-6; D is unclear. The CDR3 contains 14 residues. Germline CDR1 reads MDHEN; CDR2 reads SYDVKM. Trimming removed 0 bases from V and 5 bases from J, with 5 bases in between. The CDR3 is CASSLWQNNSPLHF. The CDR3 DNA reads as TGTGCCAGCAGTTTATGGCAGAATAATTCACCCCTCCACTTT.

V is TRBV7-8 and J is TRBJ2-7; D is undetermined. V was shortened by 0 bases and J by 4 bases, with 7 bases between the two germline ends. CDR3 length: 13 residues. The germline V gene encodes CDR1 SGHVS and CDR2 FQNEAQ. The CDR3 sequence: CASSLAGNYEQYF. As DNA, the CDR3 is TGTGCCAGCAGCTTAGCTGGGAATTACGAGCAGTACTTC.

This clonotype was counted between two and nine times. The rearrangement links TRBV7-3 to TRBJ2-1; TRBD2 aligns across 11 bases. CDR1 SGHTA and CDR2 FQGTGA come from the germline V gene. This CDR3 is built from 16 residues. With V trimmed by 5 bases and J by 5 bases, 8 bases remained unmatched. The CDR3 spells CASSDPGTSGNNEQFF. In DNA, the CDR3 is TGTGCCAGCAGCGATCCCGGGACTAGCGGTAACAATGAGCAGTTCTTC.

The chain uses TRBV19 and TRBJ1-5; D ambiguous. Germline CDR1 and CDR2: LNHDA and SQIVND (reference sequence). CDR3 length: 15 amino acids. The V end was cut by 6 bases, the J end by 1 base, with 13 bases between. CDR3 coding DNA: TGTGCCAGTAGCGCGACAAGTAACAGCAATCAGCCCCAGCATTTT. It encodes CASSATSNSNQPQHF.

The CDR3 protein is CATSRDGSQFF. CDR3 bases: TGTGCCACCAGCAGAGATGGCTCTCAGTTCTTC. This chain links TRBV15 with TRBJ2-1, with unresolved D. Trimming took off 0 bases at V and 13 bases at J, with 7 bases between the two ends. There are 11 residues in the CDR3. The V gene's germline CDR1 is LNHNV and CDR2 YYDKDF (reference sequence). The full variable domain, rest sourced from reference TRBV15 and TRBJ2-1, is DAMVIQNPRYQVTQFGKPVTLSCSQTLNHNVMYWYQQKSSQAPKLLFHYYDKDFNNEADTPDNFQSRRPNTSFCFLDIRSPGLGDTAMYLCATSRDGSQFFGPGTRLTVL.

This clonotype came up many times. In nucleotides, the CDR3 is TGTGCCAGCAGCCCCCTGGTAGCGGGAAGAGAGACCCAGTACTTC. Translation: CASSPLVAGRETQYF. The rearrangement links TRBV11-3 to TRBJ2-5; 8 bases are shared with TRBD2. This CDR3 is built from 15 residues. V lost 5 bases and J lost 4; bases outside the gene matches: 9. Looked up from germline, CDR1 is SGHNT and CDR2 is YENEEA.

This clonotype was seen many times. The chain combines TRBV2 with TRBJ1-1, with D perhaps TRBD1 (6 bases). This CDR3 contains 15 residues. From germline, CDR1 is SNHLY and CDR2 FYNNEI. V lost 2 bases and J 0 bases, leaving 10 bases between the germline ends. The CDR3 loop is CASSEMDSLNTEAFF. The CDR3 DNA follows: TGTGCCAGCAGTGAAATGGACAGTTTGAACACTGAAGCTTTCTTT.

The chain combines TRBV12-3 or TRBV12-4 with TRBJ1-6; the D gene is possibly TRBD1 (6 bases). CDR3 length equals 14 residues. V lost 3 bases and J lost 9, with 12 bases in between. The CDR3 spells CASSFTGLISPLHF. The DNA of the CDR3 is TGTGCCAGCAGTTTCACAGGGCTTATTTCACCCCTCCACTTT.

The chain is built from TRBV7-2 and TRBJ1-3; D is ambiguous. V lost 8 bases, J lost 1 base, and 18 bases lay in between. This CDR3 comprises 16 residues. Germline lookup yields CDR1 SGHTA and CDR2 FQGNSA. CDR3 nucleotides: TGTGCCAGCCTACCCCGAGGAGGGCGATCTGGAAACACCATATATTTT. It specifies CASLPRGGRSGNTIYF. Full variable domain (outside the CDR3, taken from reference TRBV7-2 and TRBJ1-3): GAGVSQSPSNKVTEKGKDVELRCDPISGHTALYWYRQSLGQGLEFLIYFQGNSAPDKSGLPSDRFSAERTGGSVSTLTIQRTQQEDSAVYLCASLPRGGRSGNTIYFGEGSWLTVV.

This clonotype was observed a few times. The V call is TRBV20-1, the J call TRBJ2-7; 9 nucleotides line up with TRBD2. The CDR3 has 15 residues. V lost 4 bases to trimming and J lost 2 bases; unmatched junction nucleotides: 9. Germline V gives CDR1 DFQATT, CDR2 SNEGSKA (reference sequence). CDR3 bases: TGCAGTGCTAACCCGGTGTCTAGCGGGACCTACGAGCAGTACTTC. Protein sequence: CSANPVSSGTYEQYF.

This chain connects TRBV6-5 to TRBJ1-4, with D perhaps TRBD1 (6 bases). This CDR3 has 15 residues. Deletions cut 2 bases from V and 8 bases from J, with 15 bases between. Germline CDR1 reads MNHEY; CDR2 reads SVGAGI. This CDR3 reads CASSYGGALGEKLFF. CDR3 nucleotides: TGTGCCAGCAGTTACGGGGGCGCATTGGGGGAAAAACTGTTTTTT.

There are a few counts of this clonotype. The rearrangement uses TRBV20-1 and TRBJ2-7; D is unresolved. CDR1 is DFQATT and CDR2 is SNEGSKA in the germline V gene (reference sequence). The CDR3 is 13 residues long. Trimming took 5 bases from V and 0 from J, leaving 11 bases between them. The CDR3 here is CSAGRTRSYEQYF. CDR3 bases: TGCAGTGCTGGGCGGACCCGCTCCTACGAGCAGTACTTC.

The genes are TRBV24-1 and TRBJ2-1; D is unclear. The germline CDR1 and CDR2 sequences are KGHDR and SFDVKD. The germline V and J ends were trimmed by 5 bases and 3 bases, with 13 bases remaining between them. This CDR3 spans 15 amino acids. CDR3 sequence (DNA): TGTGCCACCAGTGTTGGAGTAAATATCTACAATGAGCAGTTCTTC. Protein sequence: CATSVGVNIYNEQFF.

This clonotype was counted only a few times. V gene TRBV6-9 combines with J gene TRBJ1-5; D not certain. CDR1 and CDR2 from the germline V gene are MNHGY and SVAAGI. The CDR3 loop spans 19 amino acids. V lost 2 bases, J lost 0 bases, and 20 bases lay in between. CDR3 in amino acids: CASSYRVPTWALSNQPQHF. In nucleotides, the CDR3 is TGTGCCAGCAGTTATAGGGTCCCGACTTGGGCGCTTAGCAATCAGCCCCAGCATTTT.

Comments on this clonotype: A much larger clone differs from this one at a single base, so this may be a read error. In DNA form, the CDR3 reads TGCAGTGCCACGAGGGCGACTGGCTACGGGCAGTACTTC. As protein: CSATRATGYGQYF. The chain uses TRBV20-1 and TRBJ2-7; perhaps TRBD2 as D (5 bases). The germline CDR1 and CDR2 sequences are DFQATT and SNEGSKA (reference sequence). The CDR3 sequence is 13 residues long.

The V call is TRBV7-9, the J call TRBJ2-7; D is perhaps TRBD1 (6 bases). The CDR3 covers 15 residues. CDR1 SEHNR and CDR2 FQNEAQ come from the germline V gene (reference sequence). Deletions cut 1 base from V and 1 base from J, with 11 bases between. CDR3 DNA sequence: TGTGCCAGCAGCTTAGGGGACACCTTGTCCTACGAGCAGTACTTC. Translation: CASSLGDTLSYEQYF.

This sequence joins TRBV12-3 or TRBV12-4 and TRBJ1-1; TRBD1 is a possible D gene (5 bases). CDR3 size: 11 residues. V gave up 5 bases and J gave up 9 bases, with 10 bases separating them. As DNA, the CDR3 is TGTGCCAGCAGTCCGGGGGTTAAAGCTTTCTTT. Its translation is CASSPGVKAFF.

The table lists this clonotype with a few counts. The rearrangement links TRBV27 to TRBJ2-3; D uncertain. CDR1 is MNHEY, CDR2 SMNVEV, per germline (reference sequence). This CDR3 spans 14 amino acids. V was cut by 4 bases and J by 2 bases, with 10 bases left in between. Here the CDR3 reads CASSYGRPTDTQYF. In DNA form, the CDR3 reads TGTGCCAGCAGTTACGGCAGACCCACAGATACGCAGTATTTT.

The table lists this clonotype with a few counts. The chain joins TRBV27 to TRBJ1-1; 7 nucleotides align to TRBD1. Germline CDR1 reads MNHEY; CDR2 reads SMNVEV (reference sequence). This CDR3 contains 17 residues. Germline trimming cut 5 bases from V and 2 bases from J; bases unmatched to any gene: 14. The CDR3 protein is CASSRLRGTGLNTEAFF. CDR3 coding DNA: TGTGCCAGCAGTAGACTCAGGGGGACCGGGTTAAACACTGAAGCTTTCTTT.